The rows below give T cell receptor beta chains drawn from one sample of a study of blood T cell repertoires in COVID-19. Libraries were prepared by immunoSEQ multiplex PCR; TCRdb keeps only in-frame clonotypes and omits some of them. The sample carries approximately 230,000 clones, just over 90% recorded once. The sample was PBMCs or T cells enriched from blood (not recorded which). The receptor set was obtained from a young woman who had recovered from COVID-19. Both conserved end residues are part of each CDR3. The D gene is left open where the match is weak. Only some rows state a clone size, as once, few, many or a class for expanded clones.

>-|TRBJ2-7|-|16|TRBV4-1
TGCGCCAGCAGCCAGGGAGCGGTCCAACCGACCTACGAGCAGTACTTC
CASSQGAVQPTYEQYF
>TRBD2|TRBJ2-3|-|16|TRBV5-1
TGCGCCAGCAGCGCCCCCGGGACTAGCGGCACAGATACGCAGTATTTT
CASSAPGTSGTDTQYF
>-|TRBJ1-1|-|13|TRBV10-3
TGTGCCATCAGTGTTAAGAGGGACACTGAAGCTTTCTTT
CAISVKRDTEAFF
>-|TRBJ2-1|-|15|TRBV5-1
TGCGCCAGCAGCTTGGGAAGATCGGGCTACAATGAGCAGTTCTTC
CASSLGRSGYNEQFF
>TRBD1|TRBJ1-3|-|14|TRBV29-1
TGCAGCGTTTCAGGGGGACTCTCTGGAAACACCATATATTTT
CSVSGGLSGNTIYF
>-|TRBJ2-1|-|11|TRBV7-9
TGTGCCAGCAGTGGGGGGAATGAGCAGTTCTTC
CASSGGNEQFF
>-|TRBJ1-2|-|11|TRBV24-1
TGTGCCTCACCCAGTTGCTATGGCTACACCTTC
CASPSCYGYTF
>-|TRBJ1-1|-|13|TRBV18
TGTGCCAGCACAAGGGGTCCTAGGTCTGAAGCTTTCTTT
CASTRGPRSEAFF
>-|TRBJ1-1|-|14|TRBV24-1
TGTGCCACCAGTGATGCCACTCCGAACACTGAAGCTTTCTTT
CATSDATPNTEAFF
>TRBD1|TRBJ2-7|-|16|TRBV15
TGTGCCACCAGCAGAGGAGGGGGGACAGGGCTCCACGAGCAGTACTTC
CATSRGGGTGLHEQYF
>-|TRBJ1-1|-|14|TRBV15
TGTGCCACCAGCAGAGATGGACAGAACACTGAAGCTTTCTTT
CATSRDGQNTEAFF
>-|TRBJ2-7|-|12|TRBV10-3
TGTGCCATCGCAGAGGGGGTCTACGAGCAGTACTTC
CAIAEGVYEQYF
>TRBD1|TRBJ1-5|once|13|TRBV19
TGTGCCAGTAGGGGACAGGGCAATCAGCCCCAGCATTTT
CASRGQGNQPQHF
>-|TRBJ2-3|-|13|TRBV18
TGTGCCAGCTCACCTCAATCCACAGATACGCAGTATTTT
CASSPQSTDTQYF
>TRBD1|TRBJ2-3|-|14|TRBV2
TGTGCCAGCAGTGCGGACAGGGGAGCAGATACGCAGTATTTT
CASSADRGADTQYF